Below, 10 T cell receptor beta chains from the same sample are listed, as sequenced in a study of shared clonotypes between healthy human individuals (dated by TCRdb to the early 2020s). The method behind the library was the immunoSEQ multiplex PCR assay. TCRdb obtained this table from immuneACCESS and retained in-frame rearrangements with V and J assigned. These tables miss some clones; where compared with another copy, unresolved V genes account for less than half of the shortfall, and the remainder is unexplained. In this sample the table shows roughly 1,100,000 clones, about 76% of which occur a single time. In total, the top ten clones hold approximately 1.5% of the sample. The sequenced sample was memory CD4+ T cells sorted from blood. Read against the paper, the sample's cell subset or site label means: CD45RA-negative fraction. The receptors stem from a man aged 18 to 29 in good health.

A few counts support this clone. The gene calls are TRBV28 and TRBJ2-7; TRBD2 matches 7 bases. V lost 4 bases and J lost 2; bases outside the gene matches: 2. CDR1 and CDR2 from the germline V gene are MDHEN and SYDVKM. The CDR3 has 13 residues. CDR3: CASSSGLPYEQYF. As DNA, the CDR3 is TGTGCCAGCAGTTCGGGACTACCCTACGAGCAGTACTTC.

The V gene is TRBV28, the J gene TRBJ2-7; 8 positions agree with TRBD1. Trimming took 6 bases from V and 1 from J; bases not matched to a gene: 11. This CDR3 comprises 16 residues. Germline CDR1 MDHEN, CDR2 SYDVKM. DNA for the CDR3: TGTGCCAGCAGCGATCCCGGACAGGGAGGATCCTACGAGCAGTACTTC. Translating it yields CASSDPGQGGSYEQYF.

Details on this clone: Additional DNA sequences in this sample encode the identical CDR3. V is TRBV30 and J is TRBJ1-6; D is unresolved. With 5 bases removed from V and 7 bases from J, the gap between germline ends came to 9 bases. The germline CDR1 and CDR2 sequences are GTSNPN and SVGIG (reference sequence). The CDR3 covers 12 residues. The CDR3 nucleotides are TGTGCCTGGGGACGGCGAAATTCACCCCTCCACTTT. Protein: CAWGRRNSPLHF. Looking up the rest from reference TRBV30 and TRBJ1-6 gives the full variable domain: SQTIHQWPATLVQPVGSPLSLECTVEGTSNPNLYWYRQAAGRGLQLLFYSVGIGQISSEVPQNLSASRPQDRQFILSSKKLLLSDSGFYLCAWGRRNSPLHFGNGTRLTVT.

This clone was recorded a few times. The rearrangement links TRBV10-2 to TRBJ1-5; the match to TRBD1 covers 7 bases. This CDR3 comprises 15 residues. The V and J ends lost 0 bases and 6 bases, in that order; junction bases with no gene match: 5. CDR1 WSHSY and CDR2 SAAADI come from the germline V gene. CDR3 protein: CASSESPGGRQPQHF. DNA for the CDR3: TGCGCCAGCAGTGAGTCTCCAGGGGGACGTCAGCCCCAGCATTTT.

V and J are TRBV5-1 and TRBJ1-4; the D is unclear. The germline V gene encodes CDR1 SGHRS and CDR2 YFSETQ. V gave up 6 bases and J gave up 3 bases, with 15 bases separating them. The CDR3 has 15 amino acids. The CDR3 DNA follows: TGCGCCAGCACCCAGTCGGCAGCGTCTAATGAAAAACTGTTTTTT. Protein sequence: CASTQSAASNEKLFF.

This clone was observed a handful of times. The chain carries TRBV9 and TRBJ2-7; no clear D gene. CDR1 is SGDLS, CDR2 YYNGEE, per germline. V lost 4 bases and J lost 3, with 8 bases in between. CDR3 size: 12 residues. The CDR3 DNA reads TGTGCCAGCAGCTCCTCGGTCTACGAGCAGTACTTC. Amino acid sequence: CASSSSVYEQYF.

This chain links TRBV30 with TRBJ1-3; 8 nucleotides match TRBD1. This CDR3 comprises 15 residues. V gave up 3 bases and J gave up 2 bases; unmatched junction bases: 6. Germline loops: CDR1 GTSNPN, CDR2 SVGIG (reference sequence). The DNA of the CDR3 is TGTGCCTGGAGCGGACAGGGAGGTACTGGAAACACCATATATTTT. Its translation is CAWSGQGGTGNTIYF.

The chain is built from TRBV21-1 and TRBJ1-2; the tabulated D call, TRBD1, remains unverified against the DNA. TRBV21-1 represents a pseudogene. This CDR3 region has 19 residues. CDR3 DNA: TGTGCCAGCAGCACTGAGTACAAGGAGACAGGGACCTCTAACTATGGCTACACCTTC. Its translation is CASSTEYKETGTSNYGYTF.

This sequence joins TRBV28 and TRBJ2-6; D remains ambiguous. The CDR3 contains 16 residues. Deletions cut 2 bases from V and 1 base from J, with 9 bases between. Germline CDR1 MDHEN, CDR2 SYDVKM. As DNA, the CDR3 is TGTGCCAGCAGTTTACTCGTAGGGTCTGGGGCCAACGTCCTGACTTTC. It specifies CASSLLVGSGANVLTF.

CDR3 bases: TGCGCCAGCAGTCAATCGTGTCAGAACAAGAACACTGAAGCTTTCTTT. It translates to CASSQSCQNKNTEAFF. This rearrangement joins TRBV23-1 to TRBJ1-1; no reliable D call. Being an ORF, TRBV23-1 has a function that is uncertain. The CDR3 has 16 residues. Trimming removed 0 bases at V and 1 base at J, with 12 bases between.